The T cell receptor beta chain under discussion was sequenced for a study of T cells expressing NK-cell markers. About the study: Researchers got TCR beta repertoires out of sorted CD3+CD56+NKG2C+, CD3+CD56+NKG2C- and CD3+CD56-NKG2C+ T cells.

Findings and limits, study-wide: Top CD8+ clonotypes included the dominant CD3+CD56+NKG2C+ clonotypes in roughly six donors. Among a few donors, these clonotypes also ranked first in the CD3+CD56-NKG2C+ fraction.

TCRdb re-called the 5' RACE reads, yielding one record per CDR3 amino acid sequence without DNA. The repertoire table contains more than 400,000 distinct CDR3 sequences. Worth noting for this clonotype: The antigen is undetermined.

This clonotype was obtained from a woman between 18 and 75 years old in good health. The sequencing sample was made of blood T cells: a sorted CD56 or NKG2C T cell subset, CD4+ or CD8+ T cells, or bulk PBMC T cells (not recorded which).

CDR3 protein: CASSPAQARRGYTF. V is TRBV10-2 and J is TRBJ1-2. The CDR3 runs to 14 residues. Germline CDR1 is WSHSY and CDR2 is SAAADI.